This T cell receptor beta chain was captured by sequencing in a study of shared clonotypes between healthy human individuals. The study, taken as a whole, reports: Specimens sampled were limited to blood, with tissue repertoires likely differing.

Execution of the assay was at deep level. Libraries were prepared by immunoSEQ multiplex PCR; TCRdb keeps only in-frame clonotypes and omits some of them. The sample has around 2.5 million clones, 93% seen once; the top ten hold approximately 0.37%. A note on this clone: The target antigen is unknown.

From germline, CDR1 is SEHNR and CDR2 FQNEAQ (reference sequence). This CDR3 has 15 amino acids. The V segment lost 5 bases and the J segment 5 bases; nucleotides outside the gene matches: 6. The sequencing input was naive CD4+ T cells from PBMCs. Described subset: CD45RA+ positively selected. The receptor's source is a man in his late teens or twenties in good health. Some clones in this sample may be carry-over from other donors' samples. The rearrangement uses TRBV7-9 and TRBJ2-7; 13 bases fit TRBD2. CDR3 protein: CASSVGGLAGDEQYF. The CDR3 DNA reads as TGTGCCAGCAGCGTAGGCGGACTAGCGGGAGACGAGCAGTACTTC.